A selection of T cell receptor beta chains follows, all from one sample in a study of OX40 agonist ivuxolimab in advanced cancers. Sequenced by immunoSEQ multiplex PCR; TCRdb stores in-frame clones only, minus some. The data hold around 62,000 clones, with around 84% observed a single time. The sequencing used CD4+ or CD8+ T cells sorted from blood, collected in a trial of the OX40 agonist ivuxolimab. These receptors all stem from an adult with an advanced solid tumor such as melanoma, head and neck, liver or kidney cancer. CDR3s include the opening cysteine and the closing phenylalanine or tryptophan. A D gene is named only where the DNA matches it firmly. Clone size is given for some rows only: seen once, a few or many times, or a class if the clone is expanded.

>TRBV13|TRBJ2-5|.|.
TGTGCCAGCAGCTTATACGGGATAGGTGCAGAGACCCAGTACTTC
CASSLYGIGAETQYF
>TRBV28|TRBJ2-3|.|TRBD1
TGTGCCAGCAGTTCCCCCGACAGGGGGCGTGGAGATACGCAGTATTTT
CASSSPDRGRGDTQYF
>TRBV28|TRBJ1-1|.|TRBD1
TGTGCCAGCAGGGAGTATACAGGGGGGAGGGCTGAAGCTTTCTTT
CASREYTGGRAEAFF
>TRBV19|TRBJ2-7|.|.
TGTGCCAGTAGTATAATATGGGGAGGAGAAGGCTACGAGCAGTACTTC
CASSIIWGGEGYEQYF
>TRBV18|TRBJ1-2|.|.
TGTGCCAGCTCACCCGGTGCGAACTATGGCTACACCTTC
CASSPGANYGYTF
>TRBV27|TRBJ2-5|.|TRBD2
TGTGCCAGCAGTACACTAGCGGGAGTTCAAGAGACCCAGTACTTC
CASSTLAGVQETQYF
>TRBV11-2|TRBJ2-5|.|.
TGTGCCAGCAGCTTATTCGGGGGATCCGACCAGGGCCAAGAGACCCAGTACTTC
CASSLFGGSDQGQETQYF
>TRBV6-4|TRBJ1-4|once|.
TGTGCCAGCAGTGGCAGGGTCGCCTTGGGAAAACTGTTTTTT
CASSGRVALGKLFF
>TRBV19|TRBJ1-1|.|.
TGTGCCAGTAGCACGAACACTGAAGCTTTCTTT
CASSTNTEAFF
>TRBV19|TRBJ2-5|.|TRBD2
TGTGCCAGTAGTGCCGGGACTAGGGAGACCCAGTACTTC
CASSAGTRETQYF
>TRBV25-1|TRBJ2-6|.|.
TGTGCCAGCAGTGACCCCCAGGTTTATGGGGCCAACGTCCTGACTTTC
CASSDPQVYGANVLTF
>TRBV6-5|TRBJ1-5|.|TRBD1
TGTGCCAGCAGCCCCGGGACAGTTAATCAGCCCCAGCATTTT
CASSPGTVNQPQHF
>TRBV19|TRBJ2-5|.|.
TGTGCCAGTAGTCCGACCGGGACATCAGAAGAGACCCAGTACTTC
CASSPTGTSEETQYF
>TRBV7-3|TRBJ1-1|once|TRBD1
TGTGCCAGCAGCTTAACCGGGACAGTTATGAACACTGAAGCTTTCTTT
CASSLTGTVMNTEAFF
>TRBV7-6|TRBJ1-3|.|.
TGTGCCAGCAGCTTAACACGGCAGGCTGGAAACACCATATATTTT
CASSLTRQAGNTIYF
>TRBV11-2|TRBJ2-7|.|TRBD1
TGTGCCAGCAGCTTCGGGACAGGGGACTACGAGCAGTACTTC
CASSFGTGDYEQYF
>TRBV5-4|TRBJ2-1|once|.
TGTGCCAGCAGCTCATTTACAGGGTCCCATGAGCAGTTCTTC
CASSSFTGSHEQFF
>TRBV7-9|TRBJ2-1|.|.
TGTGCCAGCAGCTTAATTAGGTTGTCGGCTACAGAGCAGTTCTTC
CASSLIRLSATEQFF
>TRBV27|TRBJ2-6|.|.
TGTGCCAGCAGTTTTCGGTCTGGAGTAAACGTCCTGACTTTC
CASSFRSGVNVLTF
>TRBV6-5|TRBJ1-2|.|.
TGTGCCAGCAGTTCTCAAGAAGGCTACACCTTC
CASSSQEGYTF
>TRBV4-2|TRBJ1-5|.|.
TGTGCCAGCAGCCAAGAGAAGAGTCAGCCCCAGCATTTT
CASSQEKSQPQHF
>TRBV5-5|TRBJ2-7|.|TRBD2
TGTGCCAGCAGCTTGGAACTAGCGGAGGGCTACGAGCAGTACTTC
CASSLELAEGYEQYF
>TRBV5-1|TRBJ2-2|.|.
TGCGCCAGCAGCTTGGGCGGTCGAGCGGCGGAGGCCGGGGAGCTGTTTTTT
CASSLGGRAAEAGELFF
>TRBV5-6|TRBJ2-1|.|TRBD2
TGTGCCAGCAGCTCGACTAGCGGGAGGTGGGTTGAGTCCTACAATGAGCAGTTCTTC
CASSSTSGRWVESYNEQFF
>TRBV15|TRBJ2-7|.|.
TGTGCCACCAGCCGCGGAATGCAGGGCACCTACGAGCAGTACTTC
CATSRGMQGTYEQYF
>TRBV6-1|TRBJ2-1|.|.
TGTGCCAGCAGGGACCGGAGCGTCGATGAGCAGTTCTTC
CASRDRSVDEQFF
>TRBV7-2|TRBJ2-5|.|TRBD2
TGTGCCAGCAGCCAAATGGCGGGAGCCCAAGAGACCCAGTACTTC
CASSQMAGAQETQYF
>TRBV5-4|TRBJ2-2|.|.
TGTGCCAGCAGCCCTAGTTCTTACAGTCGGGCCGGGGAGCTGTTTTTT
CASSPSSYSRAGELFF
>TRBV7-2|TRBJ2-5|.|TRBD1
TGTGCCAGCAGCTTAGCCGGGGCAGGGGGCGGGGAGACCCAGTACTTC
CASSLAGAGGGETQYF
>TRBV28|TRBJ1-5|.|.
TGTGCCATCCGGACAGCCGGAGAGTCCCAGCATTTT
CAIRTAGESQHF
>TRBV19|TRBJ2-5|once|TRBD1
TGTGCCAGTAGCCGACAGGGGCAAGAGACCCAGTACTTC
CASSRQGQETQYF
>TRBV4-1|TRBJ2-2|.|TRBD2
TGCGCCAGCAGCCTTCTAGCGGGTAACACCGGGGAGCTGTTTTTT
CASSLLAGNTGELFF
>TRBV19|TRBJ2-3|.|TRBD1
TGTGCCAGTAGGGTGACAGGGCCCGCAGATACGCAGTATTTT
CASRVTGPADTQYF
>TRBV19|TRBJ1-1|.|.
TGTGCCAGCAGAACCGGGCCGAACACTGAAGCTTTCTTT
CASRTGPNTEAFF
>TRBV10-1|TRBJ2-5|.|.
TGCGCCAGCAGAGCCGGGACTCGTAGTCCGGGGGAGACCCAGTACTTC
CASRAGTRSPGETQYF
>TRBV27|TRBJ2-5|.|TRBD2
TGTGCCAGCAGCCCAACGCGGGAGATAGGGGAGACCCAGTACTTC
CASSPTREIGETQYF
>TRBV5-1|TRBJ2-3|.|.
TGCGCCAGCAGCTTCGGTCAGAGCGCAGATACGCAGTATTTT
CASSFGQSADTQYF
>TRBV5-1|TRBJ1-4|.|.
TGCGCCACACGGGAGGGAACTAATGAAAAACTGTTTTTT
CATREGTNEKLFF
>TRBV10-3|TRBJ1-4|once|TRBD1
TGTGCCACACAGGGGAGAACTAATGAAAAACTGTTTTTT
CATQGRTNEKLFF
>TRBV6-1|TRBJ1-2|.|TRBD1
TGTGCCAGCAGTGAAGGGGACAGGGTACCAGCCTCTAGGAACTATGGCTACACCTTC
CASSEGDRVPASRNYGYTF
>TRBV5-8|TRBJ2-5|.|.
TGTGCCAGCCGACCACATGGGGAGACCCAGTACTTC
CASRPHGETQYF
>TRBV7-9|TRBJ1-1|.|TRBD1
TGTGCCAGCAGCAGGGGACAGGGAGTCTTTGAAGCTTTCTTT
CASSRGQGVFEAFF
>TRBV5-1|TRBJ2-7|.|.
TGCGCCAGCAGGGGAGATACCGGCACGAGGGGTAGCTCCTACGAGCAGTACTTC
CASRGDTGTRGSSYEQYF
>TRBV6-4|TRBJ1-1|.|.
TGTGCCAGCAGCGAGGGCAGGAACACTGAAGCTTTCTTT
CASSEGRNTEAFF
>TRBV28|TRBJ2-4|.|TRBD1
TGTGCCAGCAGTAGGGGGCCGAGGCTGGGGGCTAACATTCAGTACTTC
CASSRGPRLGANIQYF
>TRBV4-3|TRBJ2-7|.|.
TGCGCCAGCAGCCAACTTCTAGTCTCCTACGAGCAGTACTTC
CASSQLLVSYEQYF
>TRBV10-3|TRBJ1-3|.|.
TGTGCCATCAGTGCGGAGGGAAGGGCCATATATTTT
CAISAEGRAIYF
>TRBV4-3|TRBJ2-7|few|.
TGCGCCAGCAGCCAACTCATCAACTACGAGCAGTACTTC
CASSQLINYEQYF